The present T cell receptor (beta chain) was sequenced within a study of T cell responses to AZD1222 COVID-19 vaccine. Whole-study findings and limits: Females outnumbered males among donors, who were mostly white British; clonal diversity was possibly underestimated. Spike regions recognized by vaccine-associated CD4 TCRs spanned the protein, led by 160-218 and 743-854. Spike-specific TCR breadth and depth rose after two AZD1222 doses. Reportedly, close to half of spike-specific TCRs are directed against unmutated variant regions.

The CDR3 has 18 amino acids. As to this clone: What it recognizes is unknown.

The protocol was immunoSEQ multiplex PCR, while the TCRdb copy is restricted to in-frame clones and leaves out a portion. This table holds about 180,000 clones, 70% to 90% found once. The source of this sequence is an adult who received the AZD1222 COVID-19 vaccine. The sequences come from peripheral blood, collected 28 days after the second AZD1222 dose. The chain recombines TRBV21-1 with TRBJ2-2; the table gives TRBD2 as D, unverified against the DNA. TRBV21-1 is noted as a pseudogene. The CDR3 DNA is TGTGCCAGCAGCAAAGCGCCAAGGGATCGGCGGGACACCGGGGAGCTGTTTTTT. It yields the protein CASSKAPRDRRDTGELFF.